This T cell receptor beta chain stems from a study of TIL therapy for anti-PD-1-resistant metastatic lung cancer. Study-level results: TIL cultures after expansion showed higher clonality and lower diversity than baseline tumor (median 6% vs 31%). Many TIL product clones were absent from baseline tumor, suggesting clonal contraction.

Germline CDR1 is KGHDR and CDR2 is SFDVKD. V lost 0 bases and J 1 base, leaving 8 bases between the germline ends. The CDR3 loop spans 15 amino acids. The libraries were made with immunoSEQ v3. Measured with immunoSEQ multiplex PCR; TCRdb has only the in-frame clones, and not every one. The table records approximately 97,000 clones, about 71% of them present only once. As to time point: pre-treatment sample, taken before nivolumab and TIL therapy. The tumor samples were excised metastases, mostly pleural nodules or supraclavicular lymph nodes. Patients then received nivolumab; progressors got lymphodepletion, TIL and IL-2. To note about this clone: Its target is unknown.

The gene calls are TRBV24-1 and TRBJ2-5, with D unclear. This clonotype was obtained from a person aged 25 to 80 with non-small cell lung cancer. This specimen was tumor tissue, taken at baseline. DNA of the CDR3: TGTGCCACCAGTGATTTGGACGGCCCCCAAGAGACCCAGTACTTC. Amino acids: CATSDLDGPQETQYF.